This T cell receptor (beta chain) was recovered during a study of neurological immune-mediated disorders (dated by TCRdb to between 2018 and 2020). The study in broad terms: Peripheral blood TCR-beta repertoires from patients with HTLV-I-associated myelopathy (HAM/TSP), patients with multiple sclerosis, and healthy controls were compared in the study using UMI-based sequencing. The 90 to 120 TCR-beta libraries covered PBMC samples along with longitudinal samples, technical triplicates, and paired sorted CD4+ and CD8+ T-cell subsets. Of the approximately 66 subjects in the cohort, about 14 were HAM/TSP patients, 34 were multiple sclerosis patients, and 20 were healthy controls.

V and J are trimmed by 2 bases and 4 bases, and the gene matches miss 2 bases of the junction. Inclusive of the bounding cysteine and phenylalanine, the CDR3 is 14 residues long. CDR3 DNA only is kept here, 42 bases in frame from base 1. CDR1 and CDR2 were assigned from the germline V gene as KGHSH and LQKENI. Results and caveats for the whole study, not just this receptor: TCR clonal expansion was highest in HAM/TSP patients and lowest in MS patients, with MS patients falling below even healthy controls. No identical CDR3 amino acid sequences were shared among expanded clones across subjects, suggesting private TCR-beta repertoires in all groups.

cDNA was synthesized by template-switch 5'RACE using a primer carrying a 10-nucleotide random unique molecular identifier by which each TCR transcript was tagged. Each sequencing run produced over 160 million TCR-beta sequences covering 15-18 subjects. The RNeasy kit was used for extraction of total RNA. The KAPA Real-time Library Amplification kit was used to amplify TCR-beta VDJ regions with primers targeting the TCR constant region and the 5'RACE anchor. Sample indexes and Illumina adaptors were added in a first PCR, after which library yield was increased in a second PCR. After Ampure bead purification, the roughly 650 bp TCR product was size-selected on a 2% E-gel SizeSelection system. Before pooling, library quality was assessed on a Bioanalyzer, concentration was determined with Qubit, and library quantification was performed with the Kapa Library Quantification kit. An Illumina HiSeq 2500 sequenced the libraries paired-end 2 x 150 bp. To increase sequence diversity, roughly 24-32% phiX was spiked into each library pool. Concerning the study's data processing: The quality-filtered reads were processed with the UMI-based MiGEC pipeline, whose error correction step removed more than 80% of the raw TCR sequences. IMGT germline references were used for alignment of VDJ genes, and clonotypes were defined by a unique CDR3 amino acid sequence together with V-J genes. Clonal expansion, Shannon diversity, and CDR3 relatedness (CalcPairwiseDistances, ClusterSamples) were evaluated with VDJtools, and phylogenetic trees were built with CLCbio workbench. Expanded clones were defined as having at least 8 unique UMIs, based on coefficient-of-variation modelling across technical triplicates. The raw public reads went through TCRdb reprocessing: fastp at Q25, MiXCR clone calling, in-frame beta chains kept. Every distinct CDR3 protein forms one entry, paired with its most common genes and DNA. TCRdb's processing, not the authors' own work, is the source of the V and J calls. Recorded for this sample are tens of thousands of distinct CDR3 sequences; roughly an eighth of them occurred a single time. Of the sample, roughly 6.8% is held by the ten largest clones.

On this clonotype: The target of this receptor is not known. Nothing much larger sits one base from this clone, and base qualities are not available.

Healthy controls were blood bank volunteers in Maryland, USA. For the unsorted PBMC libraries, 2 million PBMCs were stored in RNAlater at -80 degrees C until RNA extraction and were used to generate the libraries. Peripheral blood underwent Ficoll-Hypaque density gradient centrifugation to isolate PBMCs, which were then cryopreserved in liquid nitrogen. The receptor was isolated from a woman in her 50s in good health. Rearrangement joined TRBV18 to TRBJ2-3; 8 middle bases align to TRBD1. The sample was PBMCs. The CDR3 protein sequence reads: CASSPGQGADTQYF. The DNA sequence reads TGTGCCAGCTCACCAGGACAGGGAGCAGATACGCAGTATTTT.